The next 13 T cell receptor beta chains were all read from a single sample in a study of blood T cell repertoires in COVID-19. Libraries were prepared by immunoSEQ multiplex PCR; TCRdb keeps only in-frame clonotypes and omits some of them. The sample has approximately 230,000 clones, about four fifths seen once. Sequenced input: peripheral blood. The receptor set was obtained from an elderly man with acute or convalescent COVID-19.

J is TRBJ1-4 and V is TRBV18; 7 nucleotides match TRBD1. Looked up from germline, CDR1 is KGHSH and CDR2 is LQKENI. The CDR3 totals 15 residues. Losses at the gene ends were 2 bases for V and 6 bases for J; bases not matched to a gene: 6. Written as DNA, the CDR3 is TGTGCCAGCTCACCATCGAGACAGGGATATGAAAAACTGTTTTTT. Protein sequence: CASSPSRQGYEKLFF.

The gene calls are TRBV19 and TRBJ1-2; 9 nucleotides align to TRBD1. The CDR3 spans 14 residues. The germline CDR1 and CDR2 sequences are LNHDA and SQIVND (reference sequence). V lost 5 bases and J lost 5; bases outside the gene matches: 6. The CDR3 region is CASSERTGAYGYTF. The CDR3 DNA reads TGTGCCAGTAGTGAACGGACAGGGGCTTATGGCTACACCTTC. Supplemented by reference TRBV19 and TRBJ1-2, the full variable domain reads DGGITQSPKYLFRKEGQNVTLSCEQNLNHDAMYWYRQDPGQGLRLIYYSQIVNDFQKGDIAEGYSVSREKKESFPLTVTSAQKNPTAFYLCASSERTGAYGYTFGSGTRLTVV.

CDR3: CASSSLTGVRQPQHF. CDR3 DNA: TGTGCCAGCAGTTCATTGACAGGGGTCCGGCAGCCCCAGCATTTT. The chain carries TRBV6-2 or TRBV6-3 and TRBJ1-5; 8 positions agree with TRBD1. V gave up 4 bases and J gave up 7 bases; unmatched junction bases: 9. The CDR3 consists of 15 residues. The germline V gene encodes CDR1 MNHEY and CDR2 SVGEGT.

The J gene is TRBJ2-7, the V gene TRBV6-5, with 10 bases aligning to TRBD1. The ends lost 8 bases at V and 3 bases at J; junction bases unmatched: 7. Germline V gene sequence: CDR1 MNHEY, CDR2 SVGAGI. The CDR3 consists of 14 residues. The CDR3 bases are TGTGCCAGCCGGGGGGGACAGGGGATCTACGAGCAGTACTTC. Translating it yields CASRGGQGIYEQYF.

The chain uses TRBV2 and TRBJ2-1, with 9 nucleotides matching TRBD1. Germline V gene sequence: CDR1 SNHLY, CDR2 FYNNEI. V dropped 6 bases and J dropped 4; count of bases not matched to a gene: 7. The CDR3 extends over 15 amino acids. CDR3 sequence (DNA): TGTGCCAGCAGAGCGGGACAGGGCGTGTACAATGAGCAGTTCTTC. Translation: CASRAGQGVYNEQFF.

The chain recombines TRBV20-1 with TRBJ2-3, with TRBD2 identical over 8 bases. This CDR3 is 15 amino acids long. V lost 3 bases to trimming and J lost 1 base; unmatched junction nucleotides: 6. The germline CDR1 and CDR2 sequences are DFQATT and SNEGSKA (reference sequence). CDR3 in DNA: TGCAGTGCTAGTTCCGGGGGGGCCGGCACAGATACGCAGTATTTT. Translated: CSASSGGAGTDTQYF.

The V call is TRBV19, the J call TRBJ2-7; 8 nucleotides line up with TRBD2. The CDR3 covers 15 residues. Germline V CDR1 and CDR2: LNHDA, SQIVND (reference sequence). V was pared by 10 bases and J by 2 bases, with 13 bases of the junction left unmatched. CDR3 nucleotides: TGTGCCACCCGTCGGGAGGGGCCGACTACCTACGAGCAGTACTTC. It codes for CATRREGPTTYEQYF.

This chain uses TRBV28 with TRBJ1-4; 7 bases are a match to TRBD1. The CDR3 is 13 amino acids. After removal of 10 bases from V and 4 bases from J, the junction contained 6 bases not matched to a gene. Germline V gene lookup returns CDR1 MDHEN and CDR2 SYDVKM. CDR3 sequence reads: CATGGSNNEKLFF. The CDR3, as DNA: TGTGCCACAGGGGGGTCCAATAATGAAAAACTGTTTTTT.

V is TRBV19 and J is TRBJ1-1; 8 bases line up with TRBD1. Per germline, CDR1 LNHDA and CDR2 SQIVND (reference sequence). CDR3 length: 15 amino acids. V lost 6 bases to trimming and J lost 4 bases; unmatched junction nucleotides: 10. The CDR3 nucleotides read TGTGCCAGTAGCCCCCGTGGACAGGGTTTCACTGAAGCTTTCTTT. This gives the protein CASSPRGQGFTEAFF.

The rearrangement joins TRBV28 to TRBJ2-3; TRBD1 agrees at 7 bases. With V trimmed by 2 bases and J by 6 bases, 5 bases remained unmatched. There are 14 residues in the CDR3. The germline gives CDR1 MDHEN, CDR2 SYDVKM. The CDR3 loop is CASSLGGTEDTQYF. In nucleotides, the CDR3 is TGTGCCAGCAGTTTAGGTGGGACAGAGGATACGCAGTATTTT.

The chain links TRBV5-8 to TRBJ2-7, with TRBD1 identical over 10 bases. The CDR3 loop spans 14 amino acids. Trimming removed 3 bases from V and 6 bases from J; junction bases left unmatched: 6. Germline V gene data show CDR1 as SGHTS and CDR2 as YDEGEE. Written as DNA, the CDR3 is TGTGCCAGCAGCTCCGGGACAGGGGAAGGCGAGCAGTACTTC. Translated: CASSSGTGEGEQYF.

V gene TRBV19 combines with J gene TRBJ2-7, with TRBD2 matching 13 bases. There are 16 residues in the CDR3. V lost 5 bases to trimming and J lost 5 bases; unmatched junction nucleotides: 9. Germline V gene sequence: CDR1 LNHDA, CDR2 SQIVND (reference sequence). DNA for the CDR3: TGTGCCAGTAGTCCATGGACTAGCGGGAGATACCACGAGCAGTACTTC. Encoded protein: CASSPWTSGRYHEQYF.

This clone was counted a few times. The chain recombines TRBV28 with TRBJ2-5; tentative D call: TRBD2 (5 bases). The CDR3 totals 14 residues. The germline V gene has CDR1 MDHEN and CDR2 SYDVKM. V was cut by 6 bases and J by 1 base, with 12 bases left in between. CDR3 in amino acids: CASSPLRVQETQYF. The CDR3 DNA follows: TGTGCCAGCAGCCCCTTGAGGGTCCAAGAGACCCAGTACTTC.